The present T cell receptor (beta chain) was sequenced within a study of OX40 agonist ivuxolimab in advanced cancers. The overall study: The eligibility criteria allowed prior anti-PD-1, anti-PD-L1 or anti-CTLA-4 therapy, and about 40% had some. General study points: Clonal expansion was among the lowest in partial responders at 0.1-3.0 mg/kg, especially CD8+. The expanded peripheral T cells' antigen specificity was not determined.

The CDR3 totals 13 residues. V dropped 1 base and J dropped 6 bases, with 9 bases sitting between them. The germline V gene has CDR1 MGHRA and CDR2 YSYEKL. Of note for this clone: Its cognate antigen is unknown.

Here immunoSEQ multiplex PCR was the method, and the copy in TCRdb shows in-frame clones only, minus some. This sample has fewer than 100,000 clones, with about 93% found just once. This rearrangement joins TRBV4-1 to TRBJ1-2, with a possible D match to TRBD1 (5 bases). This receptor was identified in an adult with an advanced solid tumor such as melanoma, head and neck, liver or kidney cancer. Sequencing was performed on CD4+ or CD8+ T cells sorted from blood, taken in a trial of the OX40 agonist ivuxolimab. The CDR3 sequence: CASSQVGGDGYTF. CDR3 coding DNA: TGCGCCAGCAGCCAAGTCGGAGGGGATGGCTACACCTTC.